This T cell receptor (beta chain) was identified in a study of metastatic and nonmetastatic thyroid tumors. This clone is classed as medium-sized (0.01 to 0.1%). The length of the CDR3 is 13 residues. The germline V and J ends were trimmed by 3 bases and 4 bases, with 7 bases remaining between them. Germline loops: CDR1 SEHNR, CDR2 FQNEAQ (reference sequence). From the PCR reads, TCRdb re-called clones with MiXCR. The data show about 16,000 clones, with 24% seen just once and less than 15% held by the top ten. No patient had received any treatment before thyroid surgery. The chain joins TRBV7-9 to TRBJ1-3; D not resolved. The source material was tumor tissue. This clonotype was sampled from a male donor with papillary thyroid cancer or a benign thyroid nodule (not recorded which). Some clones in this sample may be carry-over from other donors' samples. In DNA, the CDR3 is TGTGCCAGCAGCTTTGACCAGGGAAACACCATATATTTT. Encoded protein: CASSFDQGNTIYF.